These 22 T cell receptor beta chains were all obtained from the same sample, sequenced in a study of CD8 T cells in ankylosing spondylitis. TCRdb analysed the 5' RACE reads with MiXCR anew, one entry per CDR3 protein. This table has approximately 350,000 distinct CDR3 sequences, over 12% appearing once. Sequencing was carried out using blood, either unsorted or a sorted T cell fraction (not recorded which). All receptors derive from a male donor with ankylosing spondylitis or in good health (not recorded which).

CDR3: CASSISRSDTQYF. CDR3 sequence (DNA): TGTGCCAGCAGTATTAGCAGGTCAGATACGCAGTATTTT. The chain uses TRBV7-9 and TRBJ2-3; D is unclear. This CDR3 spans 13 amino acids. Trimming took off 6 bases at V and 4 bases at J, with 11 bases between the two ends. The germline gives CDR1 SEHNR, CDR2 FQNEAQ (reference sequence).

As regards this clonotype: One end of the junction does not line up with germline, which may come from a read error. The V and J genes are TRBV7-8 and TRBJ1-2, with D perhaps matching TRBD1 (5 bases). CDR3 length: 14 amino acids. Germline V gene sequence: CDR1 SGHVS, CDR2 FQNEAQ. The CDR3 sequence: CASSLVEGRDPGYF. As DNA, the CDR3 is TGTGCCAGCAGCTTGGTGGAGGGAAGGGACCCTGGATACTTC.

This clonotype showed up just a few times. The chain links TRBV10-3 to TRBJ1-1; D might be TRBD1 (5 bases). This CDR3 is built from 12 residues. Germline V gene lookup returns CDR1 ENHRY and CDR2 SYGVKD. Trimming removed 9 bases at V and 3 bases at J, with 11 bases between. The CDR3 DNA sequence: TGTGCCATAAGGTCGGGGGACACTGAAGCTTTCTTT. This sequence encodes CAIRSGDTEAFF.

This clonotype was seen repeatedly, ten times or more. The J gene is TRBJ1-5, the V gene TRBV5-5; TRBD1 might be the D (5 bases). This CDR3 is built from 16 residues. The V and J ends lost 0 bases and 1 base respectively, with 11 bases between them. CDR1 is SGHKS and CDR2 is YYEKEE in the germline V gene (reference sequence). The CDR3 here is CASSLVGAQSNQPQHF. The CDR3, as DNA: TGTGCCAGCAGCTTGGTAGGGGCGCAGAGCAATCAGCCCCAGCATTTT.

The DNA of the CDR3 is TGTGCCAGCAGCGTTGGGTATAACTATGGCTACACCTTC. It encodes CASSVGYNYGYTF. The V and J genes are TRBV11-3 and TRBJ1-2; D is ambiguous. CDR1 is SGHNT and CDR2 is YENEEA in the germline V gene. The CDR3 totals 13 residues. V was clipped by 5 bases and J by 1 base, with 8 bases between them.

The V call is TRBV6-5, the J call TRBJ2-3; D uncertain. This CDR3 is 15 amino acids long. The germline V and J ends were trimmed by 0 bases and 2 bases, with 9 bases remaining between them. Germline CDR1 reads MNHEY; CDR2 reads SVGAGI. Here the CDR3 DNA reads TGTGCCAGCAGTTACTCGACGGGCAACACAGATACGCAGTATTTT. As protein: CASSYSTGNTDTQYF.

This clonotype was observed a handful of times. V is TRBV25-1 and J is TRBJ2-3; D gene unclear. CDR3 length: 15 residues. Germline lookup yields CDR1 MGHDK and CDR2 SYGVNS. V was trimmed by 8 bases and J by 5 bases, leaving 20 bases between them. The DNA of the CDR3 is TGTGCCAGCCCCCACACGGGCAGTTCTGAAGATACGCAGTATTTT. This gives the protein CASPHTGSSEDTQYF.

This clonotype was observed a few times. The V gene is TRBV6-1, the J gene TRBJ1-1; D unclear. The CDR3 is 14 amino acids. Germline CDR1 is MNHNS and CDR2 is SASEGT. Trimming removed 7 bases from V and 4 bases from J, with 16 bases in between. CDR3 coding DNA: TGTGCCAGCAATGATCCAACCCGGGGCACTGAAGCTTTCTTT. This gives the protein CASNDPTRGTEAFF.

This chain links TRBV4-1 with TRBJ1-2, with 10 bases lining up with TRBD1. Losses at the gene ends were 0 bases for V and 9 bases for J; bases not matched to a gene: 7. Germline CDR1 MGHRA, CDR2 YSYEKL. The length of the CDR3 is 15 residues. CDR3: CASSQDRDRGVRYTF. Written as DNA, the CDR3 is TGCGCCAGCAGCCAAGATAGGGACAGGGGAGTCCGCTACACCTTC.

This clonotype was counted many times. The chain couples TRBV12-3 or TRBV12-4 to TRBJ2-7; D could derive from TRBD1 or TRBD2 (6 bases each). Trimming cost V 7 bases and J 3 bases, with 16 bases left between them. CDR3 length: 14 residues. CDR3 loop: CASTRDIGGYEQYF. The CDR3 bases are TGTGCCAGCACCCGGGACATCGGGGGCTACGAGCAGTACTTC.

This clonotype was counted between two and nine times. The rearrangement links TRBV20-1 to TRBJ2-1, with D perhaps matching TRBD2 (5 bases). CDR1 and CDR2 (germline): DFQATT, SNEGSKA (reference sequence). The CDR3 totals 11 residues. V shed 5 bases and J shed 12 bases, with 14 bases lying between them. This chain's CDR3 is CSAPGGPGQFF. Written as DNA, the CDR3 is TGCAGTGCTCCCGGAGGACCGGGGCAGTTCTTC.

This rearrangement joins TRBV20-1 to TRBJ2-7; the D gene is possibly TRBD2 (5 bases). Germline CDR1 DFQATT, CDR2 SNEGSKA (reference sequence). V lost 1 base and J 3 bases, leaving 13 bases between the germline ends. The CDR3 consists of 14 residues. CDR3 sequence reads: CSARGLSGGYEQYF. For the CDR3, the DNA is TGCAGTGCTAGAGGATTGAGCGGAGGCTACGAGCAGTACTTC.

The CDR3 spells CASSLRASGGPRETQYF. The CDR3 DNA is TGCGCCAGCAGCTTGAGGGCTAGCGGGGGTCCTCGGGAGACCCAGTACTTC. The chain carries TRBV5-1 and TRBJ2-5; TRBD2 matches at 10 bases. CDR3 size: 17 residues. After removal of 1 base from V and 5 bases from J, the junction contained 11 bases not matched to a gene. Per germline, CDR1 SGHRS and CDR2 YFSETQ.

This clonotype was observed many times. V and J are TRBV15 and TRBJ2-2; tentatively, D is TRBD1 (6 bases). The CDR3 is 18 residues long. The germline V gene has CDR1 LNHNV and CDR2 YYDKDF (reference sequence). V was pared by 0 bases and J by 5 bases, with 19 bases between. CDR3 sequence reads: CATSRDPPPGHSTGELFF. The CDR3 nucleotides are TGTGCCACCAGCAGAGATCCACCGCCGGGACATAGTACCGGGGAGCTGTTTTTT.

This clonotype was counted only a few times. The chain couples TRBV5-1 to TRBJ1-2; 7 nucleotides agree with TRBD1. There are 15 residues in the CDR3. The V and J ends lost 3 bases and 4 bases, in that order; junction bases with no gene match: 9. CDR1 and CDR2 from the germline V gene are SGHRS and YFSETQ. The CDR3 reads CASSSSGTVAYGYTF. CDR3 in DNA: TGCGCCAGCAGCTCTTCCGGGACAGTGGCCTATGGCTACACCTTC.

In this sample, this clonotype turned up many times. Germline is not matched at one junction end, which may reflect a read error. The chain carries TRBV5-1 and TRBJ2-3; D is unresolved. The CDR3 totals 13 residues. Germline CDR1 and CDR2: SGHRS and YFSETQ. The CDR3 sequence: CASRLDSTDTQYF. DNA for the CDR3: TGCGCCAGCAGATTGGACAGCACAGATACGCAGTATTTT. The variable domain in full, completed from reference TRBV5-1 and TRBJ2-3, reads KAGVTQTPRYLIKTRGQQVTLSCSPISGHRSVSWYQQTPGQGLQFLFEYFSETQRNKGNFPGRFSGRQFSNSRSEMNVSTLELGDSALYLCASRLDSTDTQYFGPGTRLTVL.

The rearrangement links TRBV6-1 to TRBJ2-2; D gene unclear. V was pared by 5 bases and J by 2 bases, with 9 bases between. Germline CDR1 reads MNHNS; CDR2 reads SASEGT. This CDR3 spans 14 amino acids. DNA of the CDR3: TGTGCCAGCAGTACCGTCCTAAACACCGGGGAGCTGTTTTTT. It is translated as CASSTVLNTGELFF.

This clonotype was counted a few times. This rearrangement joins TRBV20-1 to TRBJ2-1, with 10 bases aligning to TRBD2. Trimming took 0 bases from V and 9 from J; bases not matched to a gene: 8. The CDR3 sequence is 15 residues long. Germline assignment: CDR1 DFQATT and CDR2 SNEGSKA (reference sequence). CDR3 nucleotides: TGCAGTGCTAGAGATCGGCTAGCGGGGGCAGGTGAGCAGTTCTTC. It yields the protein CSARDRLAGAGEQFF.

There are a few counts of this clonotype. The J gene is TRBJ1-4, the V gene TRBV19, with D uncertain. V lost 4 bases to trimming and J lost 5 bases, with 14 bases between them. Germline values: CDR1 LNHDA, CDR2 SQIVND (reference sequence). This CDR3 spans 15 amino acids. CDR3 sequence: CASSRSSAYNEKLFF. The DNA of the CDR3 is TGTGCCAGTAGTAGGTCCAGCGCGTACAATGAAAAACTGTTTTTT.

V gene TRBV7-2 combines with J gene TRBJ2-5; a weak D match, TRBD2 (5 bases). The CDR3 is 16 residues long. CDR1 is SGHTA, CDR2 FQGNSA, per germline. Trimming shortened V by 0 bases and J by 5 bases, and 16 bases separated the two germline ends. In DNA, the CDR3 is TGTGCCAGCAGCTTAGCTTTTGGGAGAGGCTATGAGACCCAGTACTTC. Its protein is CASSLAFGRGYETQYF.

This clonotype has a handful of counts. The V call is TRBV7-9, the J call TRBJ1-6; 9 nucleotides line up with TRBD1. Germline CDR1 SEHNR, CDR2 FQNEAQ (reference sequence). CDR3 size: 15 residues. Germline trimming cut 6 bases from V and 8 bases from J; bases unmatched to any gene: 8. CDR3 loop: CASRPGQGRDSPLHF. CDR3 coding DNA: TGTGCCAGCAGGCCGGGACAGGGCAGGGATTCACCCCTCCACTTT.

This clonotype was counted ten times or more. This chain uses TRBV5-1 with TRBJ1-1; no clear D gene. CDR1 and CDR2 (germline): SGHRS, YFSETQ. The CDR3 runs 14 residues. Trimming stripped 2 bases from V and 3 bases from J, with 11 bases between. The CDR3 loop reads CASSFRSADTEAFF. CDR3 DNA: TGCGCCAGCAGCTTCAGGAGTGCAGACACTGAAGCTTTCTTT.